Below are 23 T cell receptor beta chains sequenced from a single sample in a study of spatial heterogeneity in lung cancer. Time point here: blood at routine non-recurrence follow-up after resection. Each CDR3 protein gets one entry after TCRdb re-called the 5' RACE reads with MiXCR. The sample carries tens of thousands of distinct CDR3 sequences, around 9.3% recorded once. The starting material was PBMCs, obtained at follow-up. Source of these receptors: a female donor with early-stage non-small cell lung cancer.

The chain is built from TRBV11-2 and TRBJ2-3, with 12 nucleotides matching TRBD2. CDR3 length: 17 amino acids. Germline lookup yields CDR1 SGHAT and CDR2 FQNNGV. The ends lost 5 bases at V and 5 bases at J; junction bases unmatched: 11. The CDR3 nucleotides are TGTGCCAGCAGCCTCGGGACTAGCGGGTTTTACATAGATACGCAGTATTTT. It encodes CASSLGTSGFYIDTQYF. Together with reference TRBV11-2 and TRBJ2-3, the CDR3 gives the full variable domain: EAGVAQSPRYKIIEKRQSVAFWCNPISGHATLYWYQQILGQGPKLLIQFQNNGVVDDSQLPKDRFSAERLKGVDSTLKIQPAKLEDSAVYLCASSLGTSGFYIDTQYFGPGTRLTVL.

This clonotype was recorded at least ten times. The V and J genes are TRBV28 and TRBJ2-5; D not certain. Trimming took 3 bases from V and 2 from J, leaving 4 bases between them. The germline V gene encodes CDR1 MDHEN and CDR2 SYDVKM. This CDR3 region has 12 residues. CDR3 residues: CASSLIQETQYF. In DNA, the CDR3 is TGTGCCAGCAGTTTGATACAAGAGACCCAGTACTTC.

This clonotype was picked up a small number of times. The chain links TRBV19 to TRBJ1-2, with 7 bases fitting TRBD1. The CDR3 length is 12 residues. The germline CDR1 and CDR2 sequences are LNHDA and SQIVND (reference sequence). Losses at the gene ends were 7 bases for V and 8 bases for J; bases not matched to a gene: 7. This CDR3 is CASTSQGDGYTF. CDR3 in DNA: TGTGCCAGTACCTCCCAGGGGGACGGCTACACCTTC.

This clonotype was seen repeatedly, ten times or more. The chain joins TRBV7-2 to TRBJ2-3; no clear D gene. CDR3 length: 13 residues. The germline V gene encodes CDR1 SGHTA and CDR2 FQGNSA. V was pared by 7 bases and J by 0 bases, with 8 bases between. CDR3 region: CASTVSSTDTQYF. The CDR3 DNA sequence: TGTGCCAGCACCGTGTCTAGCACAGATACGCAGTATTTT.

The chain recombines TRBV12-5 with TRBJ1-4, with D possibly TRBD1 on 6 matching bases. Germline V gives CDR1 LGHNT, CDR2 FRNRAP. The ends were cut back, 6 bases at V and 4 bases at J, with 15 bases in the middle. This CDR3 is built from 15 residues. The CDR3 sequence: CASGFYRALNEKLFF. CDR3 DNA sequence: TGTGCTAGTGGCTTCTACAGGGCCCTTAATGAAAAACTGTTTTTT.

At least ten counts were recorded for this clonotype. The V gene is TRBV5-4, the J gene TRBJ2-7; either TRBD1 or TRBD2 may fit D (5 bases each). Germline V gene data show CDR1 as SGHNT and CDR2 as YYREEE (reference sequence). V gave up 9 bases and J gave up 1 base, with 14 bases separating them. The CDR3 totals 13 residues. The CDR3 DNA is TGTGCCATTACCCGGGACGAATCCTACGAGCAGTACTTC. Its protein is CAITRDESYEQYF. The variable domain in full, completed from reference TRBV5-4 and TRBJ2-7, reads ETGVTQSPTHLIKTRGQQVTLRCSSQSGHNTVSWYQQALGQGPQFIFQYYREEENGRGNFPPRFSGLQFPNYSSELNVNALELDDSALYLCAITRDESYEQYFGPGTRLTVT.

In this sample, this clonotype turned up a few times. This chain links TRBV5-6 with TRBJ2-7; D is unresolved. Trimming took off 2 bases at V and 4 bases at J, with 7 bases between the two ends. Germline CDR1 reads SGHDT; CDR2 reads YYEEEE. The CDR3 length is 12 residues. The CDR3 bases are TGTGCCAGCAGCTTCAGCCTTTACGAGCAGTACTTC. Residues: CASSFSLYEQYF.

This clonotype was observed a handful of times. The rearrangement links TRBV10-2 to TRBJ2-3; no clear D gene. From germline, CDR1 is WSHSY and CDR2 SAAADI. The CDR3 consists of 12 residues. The V gene lost 6 bases and the J gene lost 1 base, with 5 bases spanning the gap. In DNA form, the CDR3 reads TGCGCCAGCAGCGTTGGCACAGATACGCAGTATTTT. It is translated as CASSVGTDTQYF.

This clonotype was seen many times. The chain links TRBV7-9 to TRBJ2-7; the D gene is possibly TRBD1 (6 bases). The CDR3 runs to 14 residues. V shed 3 bases and J shed 2 bases, with 11 bases lying between them. In germline, CDR1 is SEHNR, CDR2 FQNEAQ (reference sequence). The CDR3 spells CASSFGGRAYEQYF. Written as DNA, the CDR3 is TGTGCCAGCAGCTTTGGGGGCAGAGCCTACGAGCAGTACTTC. Variable domain in full (rest from reference TRBV7-9 and TRBJ2-7): DTGVSQNPRHKITKRGQNVTFRCDPISEHNRLYWYRQTLGQGPEFLTYFQNEAQLEKSRLLSDRFSAERPKGSFSTLEIQRTEQGDSAMYLCASSFGGRAYEQYFGPGTRLTVT.

This clonotype was recorded a few times. The CDR3 reads CSASVGALYTGELFF. The DNA of the CDR3 is TGCAGCGCATCCGTTGGGGCCTTATACACCGGGGAGCTGTTTTTT. The V gene is TRBV29-1, the J gene TRBJ2-2; possible D gene TRBD1, 5 bases. V was cut by 7 bases and J by 3 bases, with 18 bases left in between. The CDR3 consists of 15 residues. CDR1 is SQVTM and CDR2 is ANQGSEA in the germline V gene.

This clonotype showed up just a few times. V gene TRBV7-8 combines with J gene TRBJ2-2; possibly TRBD1 or TRBD2 for D (5 bases each). The V gene's germline CDR1 is SGHVS and CDR2 FQNEAQ. V was cut by 4 bases and J by 3 bases, with 9 bases left in between. CDR3 size: 14 residues. In DNA form, the CDR3 reads TGTGCCAGCAGCTCCGGGACGGACACCGGGGAGCTGTTTTTT. Its protein product is CASSSGTDTGELFF.

This clonotype was counted ten times or more. The V and J genes are TRBV11-2 and TRBJ2-2; 8 bases are a match to TRBD1. CDR1 is SGHAT and CDR2 is FQNNGV in the germline V gene. Germline trimming cut 5 bases from V and 2 bases from J; bases unmatched to any gene: 7. This CDR3 is built from 16 residues. The CDR3 region has the DNA TGTGCCAGCAGCCGTCTTGACAGGGGTAACACCGGGGAGCTGTTTTTT. Translating gives CASSRLDRGNTGELFF.

This clonotype was counted ten times or more. The chain joins TRBV29-1 to TRBJ1-5; 9 positions match TRBD1. Germline trimming cut 4 bases from V and 5 bases from J; bases unmatched to any gene: 3. The CDR3 totals 13 residues. CDR1 and CDR2 (germline): SQVTM, ANQGSEA. CDR3: CSVADRGDQPQHF. In nucleotides, the CDR3 is TGCAGCGTTGCCGACAGGGGGGATCAGCCCCAGCATTTT.

This clonotype was found once. The V call is TRBV12-3 or TRBV12-4, the J call TRBJ2-3, with 7 bases that match TRBD2. V trimming: 0 bases; J trimming: 1 base; junction bases outside the gene matches: 1. The CDR3 runs to 15 residues. CDR3 protein: CASSLALAGTDTQYF. In DNA, the CDR3 is TGTGCCAGCAGTTTAGCGCTAGCGGGCACAGATACGCAGTATTTT.

This clonotype came up many times. The chain carries TRBV28 and TRBJ2-1; D ambiguous. V dropped 5 bases and J dropped 8 bases, with 19 bases sitting between them. The CDR3 consists of 15 residues. Germline CDR1 is MDHEN and CDR2 is SYDVKM. The CDR3 spells CASSGESDLNHEQFF. The CDR3 DNA is TGTGCCAGCAGTGGAGAGTCCGACTTAAACCATGAGCAGTTCTTC.

This clonotype was seen more than once but under ten times. The chain links TRBV6-6 to TRBJ2-1; TRBD2 aligns across 10 bases. There are 16 residues in the CDR3. V lost 6 bases to trimming and J lost 9 bases; unmatched junction nucleotides: 14. Per germline, CDR1 MNHNY and CDR2 SVGAGI (reference sequence). The CDR3 loop is CASSRRGSGGAFEQFF. CDR3 nucleotides: TGTGCCAGCAGCCGGCGGGGCAGCGGGGGGGCTTTTGAGCAGTTCTTC.

This clonotype has more than one count but fewer than ten. The chain is built from TRBV2 and TRBJ2-5; D remains unclear. The CDR3 runs to 13 residues. The V gene lost 8 bases and the J gene lost 5 bases, with 15 bases spanning the gap. Germline CDR1 reads SNHLY; CDR2 reads FYNNEI. The CDR3: CASGRQNGETQYF. The CDR3 DNA reads TGTGCCAGCGGACGACAAAACGGGGAGACCCAGTACTTC.

This clonotype was observed a few times. The gene calls are TRBV5-6 and TRBJ2-3; D is ambiguous. V shed 1 base and J shed 2 bases, with 14 bases lying between them. Germline assignment: CDR1 SGHDT and CDR2 YYEEEE. The CDR3 extends over 16 amino acids. The CDR3 bases are TGTGCCAGCAGCTTGCGTAGGTCACAAGCCACAGATACGCAGTATTTT. As protein: CASSLRRSQATDTQYF.

Many counts were recorded for this clonotype. The V call is TRBV5-6, the J call TRBJ1-1; no clear D gene. Germline values: CDR1 SGHDT, CDR2 YYEEEE. The CDR3 length is 15 residues. The ends were cut back, 3 bases at V and 0 bases at J, with 12 bases in the middle. The CDR3 DNA follows: TGTGCCAGCAGCTACCTGCGAGGGATGAACACTGAAGCTTTCTTT. It specifies CASSYLRGMNTEAFF.

The chain uses TRBV6-1 and TRBJ1-1; D remains ambiguous. The CDR3 contains 14 residues. Germline-derived CDR1 and CDR2 are MNHNS and SASEGT. V was cut by 7 bases and J by 5 bases, with 17 bases left in between. CDR3 in amino acids: CASIDTRTGTEAFF. CDR3 coding DNA: TGTGCCAGCATTGACACAAGAACGGGAACTGAAGCTTTCTTT.

V usage is TRBV28 and J usage is TRBJ1-6; D remains ambiguous. The V gene lost 6 bases and the J gene lost 7 bases, with 16 bases spanning the gap. This CDR3 is built from 15 residues. The germline V gene encodes CDR1 MDHEN and CDR2 SYDVKM. CDR3 in DNA: TGTGCCAGCAGCCGCGGGGATCTCAACAATTCACCCCTCCACTTT. Protein: CASSRGDLNNSPLHF.

This clonotype occurred many times. J is TRBJ2-7 and V is TRBV6-5; 8 bases map to TRBD2. V gave up 2 bases and J gave up 0 bases; unmatched junction bases: 3. The germline V gene has CDR1 MNHEY and CDR2 SVGAGI. The CDR3 extends over 15 amino acids. The CDR3, as DNA: TGTGCCAGCAGTTACGCCGGACTAGCCTCCTACGAGCAGTACTTC. Protein sequence: CASSYAGLASYEQYF.

This clonotype was recorded many times. This chain links TRBV28 with TRBJ2-2, with D maybe TRBD2 (6 bases). Trimming pared 3 bases from V and 3 bases from J, leaving 14 bases between. The CDR3 has 16 amino acids. CDR1 is MDHEN, CDR2 SYDVKM, per germline. Written as DNA, the CDR3 is TGTGCCAGCAGTTTCTACGGGGGAGATGACACCGGGGAGCTGTTTTTT. This gives the protein CASSFYGGDDTGELFF.